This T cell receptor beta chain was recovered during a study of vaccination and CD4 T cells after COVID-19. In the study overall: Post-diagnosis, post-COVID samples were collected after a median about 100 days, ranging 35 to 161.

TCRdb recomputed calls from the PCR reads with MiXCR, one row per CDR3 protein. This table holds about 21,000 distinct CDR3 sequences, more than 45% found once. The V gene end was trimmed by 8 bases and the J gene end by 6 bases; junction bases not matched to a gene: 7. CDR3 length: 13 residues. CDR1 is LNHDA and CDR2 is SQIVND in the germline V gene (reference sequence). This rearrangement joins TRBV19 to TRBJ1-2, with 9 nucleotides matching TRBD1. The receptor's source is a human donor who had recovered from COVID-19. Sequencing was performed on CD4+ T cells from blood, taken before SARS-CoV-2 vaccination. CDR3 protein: CASRDRVGDGYTF. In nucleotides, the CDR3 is TGTGCCAGTCGGGACAGGGTTGGGGATGGCTACACCTTC.